Listed here is a single TCR beta chain. Its antigen is unknown. Base-call qualities are not available, and no considerably larger clone is one nucleotide away. The sample's treatment or condition label, decoded: in vitro stimulation with specific CMV peptide epitopes to enrich CMV-specific T cells. Here V drops 6 bases and J drops 2 bases, and the junction holds 9 bases not matched to any gene. Including the terminal cysteine and phenylalanine, the CDR3 comprises 16 residues. The entry retains the CDR3 DNA only, 48 bases that are in frame from base 1. This entry belongs to a study of T cell repertoires in cytomegalovirus infection (dated by TCRdb to the late 2010s). Regarding the complete study: The peptide stimulations were aimed at well-studied HLA-B-restricted epitopes as well as recently identified HLA-C-restricted CMV epitopes, whose presentation resists viral immunomodulation. Because public TCR beta signatures pointed to carriage of CMV infection together with the matching HLA type, the HLA type of each donor mattered for the analysis. Points the paper makes about the study in general: In both this cohort and an independent cohort of several hundred donors, the cumulative frequency of public TCR beta family members distinguished carriers of CMV infection plus the relevant HLA type. The ex vivo response was dominated by HLA-C-restricted CMV-specific TCR beta clonotypes, which also provided the single most frequent clonotype in two of eight donors.

For sequencing, an Illumina HiSeq 1500 was employed. TCRdb reanalyzed the raw reads on its own, using fastp at Q25 for trimming and MiXCR for clone calling, and kept in-frame beta chains. Under each unique CDR3 protein, matching rows form one entry showing the most common genes and DNA. Within this sample are about 360,000 distinct CDR3 sequences, with 34% of them counted one time only. Of the sample, roughly 13% falls within the top ten clones. Sequences were derived from cultured PBMCs, sampled from culture after CMV antigen stimulation. This clonotype originated in a human donor in good health (CMV status not recorded). Some clones in this sample may be carry-over from other donors' samples. The V and J genes are TRBV12-3 or TRBV12-4 and TRBJ2-3, with TRBD1 matching 9 junction bases. At the DNA level, the sequence is TGTGCCAGCAGCTCCGGCACAGGGGGCCACACAGATACGCAGTATTTT. It codes for CASSSGTGGHTDTQYF.